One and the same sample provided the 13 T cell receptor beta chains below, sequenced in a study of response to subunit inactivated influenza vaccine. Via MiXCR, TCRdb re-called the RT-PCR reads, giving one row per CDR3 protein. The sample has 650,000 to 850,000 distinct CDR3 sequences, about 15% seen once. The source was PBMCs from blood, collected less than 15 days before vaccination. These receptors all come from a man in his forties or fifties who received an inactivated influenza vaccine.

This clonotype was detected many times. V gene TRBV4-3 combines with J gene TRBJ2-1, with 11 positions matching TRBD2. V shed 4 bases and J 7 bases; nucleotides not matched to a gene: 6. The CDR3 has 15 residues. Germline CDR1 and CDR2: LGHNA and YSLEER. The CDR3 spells CASSLTSGTNNEQFF. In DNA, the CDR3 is TGCGCCAGCAGCCTGACTAGCGGGACGAATAATGAGCAGTTCTTC.

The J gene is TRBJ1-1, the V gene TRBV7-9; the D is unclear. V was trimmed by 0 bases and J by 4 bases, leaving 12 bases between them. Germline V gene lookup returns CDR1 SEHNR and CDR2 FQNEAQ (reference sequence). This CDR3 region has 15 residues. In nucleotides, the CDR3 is TGTGCCAGCAGCTTAGCGTATAGACGCGGCACTGAAGCTTTCTTT. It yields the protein CASSLAYRRGTEAFF.

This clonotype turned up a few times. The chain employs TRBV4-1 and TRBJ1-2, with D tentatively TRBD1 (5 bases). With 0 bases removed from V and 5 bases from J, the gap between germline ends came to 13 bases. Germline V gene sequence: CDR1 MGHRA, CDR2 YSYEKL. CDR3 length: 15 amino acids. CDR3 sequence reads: CASSQDDSLGYGYTF. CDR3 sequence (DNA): TGCGCCAGCAGCCAAGACGACAGCCTAGGGTATGGCTACACCTTC.

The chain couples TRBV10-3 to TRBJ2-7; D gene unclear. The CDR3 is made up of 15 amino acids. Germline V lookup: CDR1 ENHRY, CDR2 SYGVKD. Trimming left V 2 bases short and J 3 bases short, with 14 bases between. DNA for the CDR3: TGTGCCATCAGTGAGGCTAGTAAAGCCGGCTACGAGCAGTACTTC. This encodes CAISEASKAGYEQYF.

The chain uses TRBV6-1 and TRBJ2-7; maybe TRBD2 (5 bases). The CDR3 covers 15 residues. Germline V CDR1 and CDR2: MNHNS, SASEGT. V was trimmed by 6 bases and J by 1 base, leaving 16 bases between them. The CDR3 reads CASRTGRGRSYEQYF. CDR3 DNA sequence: TGTGCCAGCAGAACCGGACGTGGGAGATCCTACGAGCAGTACTTC.

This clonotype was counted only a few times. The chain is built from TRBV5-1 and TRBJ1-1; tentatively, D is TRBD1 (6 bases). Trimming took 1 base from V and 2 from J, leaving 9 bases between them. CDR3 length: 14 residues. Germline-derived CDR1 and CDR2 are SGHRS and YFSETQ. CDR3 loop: CASSLQGINTEAFF. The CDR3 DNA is TGCGCCAGCAGCTTGCAGGGGATCAACACTGAAGCTTTCTTT.

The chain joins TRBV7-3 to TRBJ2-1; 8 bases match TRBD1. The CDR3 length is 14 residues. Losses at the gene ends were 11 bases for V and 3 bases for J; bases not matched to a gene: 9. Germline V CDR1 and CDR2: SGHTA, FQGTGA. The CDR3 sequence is CAFKDRVDYNEQFF. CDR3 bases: TGTGCCTTTAAGGACAGGGTGGACTACAATGAGCAGTTCTTC.

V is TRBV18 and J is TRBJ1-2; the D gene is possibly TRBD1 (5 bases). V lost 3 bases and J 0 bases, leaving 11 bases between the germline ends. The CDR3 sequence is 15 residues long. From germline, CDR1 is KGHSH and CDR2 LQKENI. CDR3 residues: CASSPGAATNYGYTF. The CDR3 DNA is TGTGCCAGCTCACCCGGGGCAGCTACTAACTATGGCTACACCTTC.

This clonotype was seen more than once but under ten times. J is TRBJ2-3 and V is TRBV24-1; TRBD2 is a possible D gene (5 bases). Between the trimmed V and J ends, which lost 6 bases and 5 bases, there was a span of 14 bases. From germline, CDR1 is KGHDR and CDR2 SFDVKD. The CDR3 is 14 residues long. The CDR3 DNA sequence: TGTGCCACCAGTCCAACGGAGCGGCGAGATACGCAGTATTTT. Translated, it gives CATSPTERRDTQYF.

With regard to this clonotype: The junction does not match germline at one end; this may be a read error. CDR3: CASNLEGPPTQYF. CDR3 DNA sequence: TGTGCCAGCAACTTAGAAGGCCCGCCAACGCAGTATTTT. The V call is TRBV7-9, the J call TRBJ2-3; D not resolved. The CDR3 sequence is 13 residues long. The germline CDR1 and CDR2 sequences are SEHNR and FQNEAQ (reference sequence). Together with reference TRBV7-9 and TRBJ2-3, the CDR3 gives the full variable domain: DTGVSQNPRHKITKRGQNVTFRCDPISEHNRLYWYRQTLGQGPEFLTYFQNEAQLEKSRLLSDRFSAERPKGSFSTLEIQRTEQGDSAMYLCASNLEGPPTQYFGPGTRLTVL.

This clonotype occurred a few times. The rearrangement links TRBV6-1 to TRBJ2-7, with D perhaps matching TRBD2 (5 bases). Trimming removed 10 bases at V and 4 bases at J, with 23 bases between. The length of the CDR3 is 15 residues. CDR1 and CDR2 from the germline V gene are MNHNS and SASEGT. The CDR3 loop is CATASRGQQWYEQYF. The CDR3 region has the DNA TGTGCCACCGCCTCGCGCGGGCAACAATGGTACGAGCAGTACTTC.

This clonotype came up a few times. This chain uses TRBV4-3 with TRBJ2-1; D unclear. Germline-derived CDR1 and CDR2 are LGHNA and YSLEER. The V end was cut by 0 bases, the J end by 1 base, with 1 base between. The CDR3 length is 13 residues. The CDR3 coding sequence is TGCGCCAGCAGCCAAGAGTCCTACAATGAGCAGTTCTTC. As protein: CASSQESYNEQFF.

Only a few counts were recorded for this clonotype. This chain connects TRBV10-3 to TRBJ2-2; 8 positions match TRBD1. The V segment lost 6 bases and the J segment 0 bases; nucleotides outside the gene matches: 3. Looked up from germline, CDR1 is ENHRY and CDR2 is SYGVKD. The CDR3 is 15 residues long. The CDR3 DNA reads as TGTGCCATCAGCTTGACAGGGGCGAACACCGGGGAGCTGTTTTTT. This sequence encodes CAISLTGANTGELFF.